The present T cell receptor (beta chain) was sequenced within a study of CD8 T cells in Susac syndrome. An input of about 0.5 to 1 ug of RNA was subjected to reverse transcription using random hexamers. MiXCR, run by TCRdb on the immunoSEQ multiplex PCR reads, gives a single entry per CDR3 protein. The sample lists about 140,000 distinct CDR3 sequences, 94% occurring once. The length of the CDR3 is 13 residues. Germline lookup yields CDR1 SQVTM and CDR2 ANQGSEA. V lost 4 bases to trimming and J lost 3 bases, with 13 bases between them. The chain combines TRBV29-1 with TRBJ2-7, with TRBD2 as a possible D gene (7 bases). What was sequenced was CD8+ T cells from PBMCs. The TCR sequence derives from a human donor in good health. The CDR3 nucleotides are TGCAGCGTTGTAGGGGGGGCCTTCTACGAGCAGTACTTC. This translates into CSVVGGAFYEQYF.